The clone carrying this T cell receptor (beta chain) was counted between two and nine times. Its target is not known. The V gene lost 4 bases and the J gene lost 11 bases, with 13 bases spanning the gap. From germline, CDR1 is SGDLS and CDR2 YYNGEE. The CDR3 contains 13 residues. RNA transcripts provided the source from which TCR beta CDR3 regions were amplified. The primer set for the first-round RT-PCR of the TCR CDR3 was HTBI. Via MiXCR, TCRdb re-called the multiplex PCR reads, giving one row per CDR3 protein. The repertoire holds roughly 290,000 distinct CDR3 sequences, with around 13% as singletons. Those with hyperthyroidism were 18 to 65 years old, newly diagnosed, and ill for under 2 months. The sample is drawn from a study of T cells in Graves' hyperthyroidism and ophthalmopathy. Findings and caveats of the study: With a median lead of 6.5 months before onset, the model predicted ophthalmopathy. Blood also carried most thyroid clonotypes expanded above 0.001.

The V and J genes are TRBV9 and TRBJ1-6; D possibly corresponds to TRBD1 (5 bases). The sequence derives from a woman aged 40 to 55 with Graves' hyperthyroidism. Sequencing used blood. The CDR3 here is CASSPVGVPPLHF. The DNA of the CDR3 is TGTGCCAGCAGCCCCGTGGGGGTACCACCCCTCCACTTT.